The source of this TCR beta chain is a study of T cell repertoires and HLA-DP antigens. Of note for this clone: The antigen remains unidentified.

V lost 2 bases, J lost 3 bases, and 6 bases lay in between. Germline loops: CDR1 SGHRS, CDR2 YFSETQ. The CDR3 runs to 12 residues. Produced via immunoSEQ multiplex PCR; TCRdb's table is partial and in-frame only. This table has about 89,000 clones, about 89% appearing once. This TCR was sampled from a man between 45 and 60 years old in good health and CMV-seronegative. This chain connects TRBV5-1 to TRBJ2-7, with D uncertain. Sequencing was performed on CD4+ T cells from PBMCs. The CDR3 region has the DNA TGCGCCAGCAGCTTAGTCAGCTACGAGCAGTACTTC. Translating it yields CASSLVSYEQYF.